Each of the 8 T cell receptor beta chains below was sequenced from the same sample in a study of T cells after somatic rescue of genetic block. The assay was immunoSEQ multiplex PCR, and TCRdb's table has in-frame clones only and misses some. Among under 150,000 clones, 75% to 95% were seen once, and the ten largest hold roughly 1.5%. Sample: peripheral blood mononuclear cells (PBMCs). Every receptor here comes from a woman between 18 and 30 years old.

This clone was observed a single time. V usage is TRBV10-3 and J usage is TRBJ2-7; D might be TRBD2 (5 bases). CDR1 is ENHRY, CDR2 SYGVKD, per germline. V lost 3 bases and J 1 base, leaving 13 bases between the germline ends. The CDR3 is made up of 15 amino acids. The CDR3 region has the DNA TGTGCCATCAGTGATCCAGCTAGCAAGTCCTACGAGCAGTACTTC. This encodes CAISDPASKSYEQYF.

J is TRBJ1-4 and V is TRBV2, with no clear D. The germline CDR1 and CDR2 sequences are SNHLY and FYNNEI. The CDR3 runs 16 residues. The V end was cut by 2 bases, the J end by 7 bases, with 17 bases between. The CDR3: CASSERSWHGGEKLFF. In nucleotides, the CDR3 is TGTGCCAGCAGTGAAAGGTCTTGGCATGGTGGTGAAAAACTGTTTTTT.

DNA of the CDR3: TGTGCCAGTAGTCCTTCGGACAGTTCCACAGATACGCAGTATTTT. As protein: CASSPSDSSTDTQYF. The chain combines TRBV19 with TRBJ2-3, with D possibly being TRBD1 (6 bases). The V gene lost 5 bases and the J gene lost 2 bases, with 14 bases spanning the gap. CDR3 length: 15 amino acids. The germline CDR1 and CDR2 sequences are LNHDA and SQIVND (reference sequence).

J is TRBJ2-7 and V is TRBV7-6; perhaps D is TRBD1 or TRBD2 (5 bases each). Germline CDR1 reads SGHVS; CDR2 reads FNYEAQ. Trimming cost V 7 bases and J 5 bases, with 24 bases left between them. CDR3 length: 16 amino acids. CDR3 nucleotides: TGTGCCAGCACCCCGGCCTCGGGGCAGGGTTCCCACGAGCAGTACTTC. Its translation: CASTPASGQGSHEQYF.

The genes are TRBV2 and TRBJ1-6; D is ambiguous. CDR1 and CDR2 (germline): SNHLY, FYNNEI. This CDR3 comprises 18 residues. Between the trimmed V and J ends, which lost 1 base and 0 bases, there was a span of 13 bases. This CDR3 is CASSEGATRSSYNSPLHF. The CDR3 DNA reads TGTGCCAGCAGTGAAGGGGCAACCAGGAGCTCCTATAATTCACCCCTCCACTTT.

The chain is built from TRBV5-1 and TRBJ1-1; TRBD1 is a possible D gene (6 bases). This CDR3 spans 16 amino acids. The germline CDR1 and CDR2 sequences are SGHRS and YFSETQ. The V gene lost 2 bases and the J gene lost 4 bases, with 18 bases spanning the gap. This CDR3 reads CASSFGFKGGFTEAFF. The CDR3 DNA sequence: TGCGCCAGCAGCTTCGGTTTTAAGGGGGGATTCACTGAAGCTTTCTTT.

The chain couples TRBV7-9 to TRBJ1-3; D might be TRBD1 (5 bases). Germline V CDR1 and CDR2: SEHNR, FQNEAQ (reference sequence). V was clipped by 4 bases and J by 0 bases, with 13 bases between them. This CDR3 has 16 residues. In DNA, the CDR3 is TGTGCCAGCAGCTCGGGGACTGAGAGCTCTGGAAACACCATATATTTT. This codes for CASSSGTESSGNTIYF. Variable domain in full (rest from reference TRBV7-9 and TRBJ1-3): DTGVSQNPRHKITKRGQNVTFRCDPISEHNRLYWYRQTLGQGPEFLTYFQNEAQLEKSRLLSDRFSAERPKGSFSTLEIQRTEQGDSAMYLCASSSGTESSGNTIYFGEGSWLTVV.

The V gene is TRBV19, the J gene TRBJ2-3, with 9 bases lining up with TRBD2. The germline V gene has CDR1 LNHDA and CDR2 SQIVND (reference sequence). With 1 base clipped from V and 4 bases from J, the junction kept 3 bases outside the gene matches. The CDR3 is made up of 15 amino acids. The CDR3 sequence: CASSIGSGGPDTQYF. DNA of the CDR3: TGTGCCAGTAGTATAGGGAGCGGGGGGCCAGATACGCAGTATTTT.